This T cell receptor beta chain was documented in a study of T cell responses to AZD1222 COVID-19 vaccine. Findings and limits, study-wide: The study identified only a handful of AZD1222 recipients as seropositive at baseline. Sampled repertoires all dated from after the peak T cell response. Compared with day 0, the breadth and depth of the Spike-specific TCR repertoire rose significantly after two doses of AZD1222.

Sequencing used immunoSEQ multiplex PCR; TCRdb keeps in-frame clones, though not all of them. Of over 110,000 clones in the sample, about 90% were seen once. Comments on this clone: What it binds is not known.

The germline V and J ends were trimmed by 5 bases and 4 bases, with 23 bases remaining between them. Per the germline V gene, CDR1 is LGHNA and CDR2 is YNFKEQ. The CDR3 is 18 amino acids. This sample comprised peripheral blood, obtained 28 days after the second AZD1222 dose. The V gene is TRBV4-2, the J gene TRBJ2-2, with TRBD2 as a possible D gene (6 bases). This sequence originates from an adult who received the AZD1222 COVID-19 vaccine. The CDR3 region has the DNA TGTGCCAGCAGCGCCCAAAATGGGGGAGGACTTTTCACCGGGGAGCTGTTTTTT. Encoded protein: CASSAQNGGGLFTGELFF.